This record looks at one TCR beta chain sequence and its context. What it binds is unknown. The data derive from a study of graft-versus-host responses after intestinal transplantation. Study-level results: Recipient-marrow GvH clones were detected, some having first appeared in ileum or blood.

The protocol was immunoSEQ multiplex PCR, while the TCRdb copy is restricted to in-frame clones and leaves out a portion. This table has approximately 75,000 clones, around 90% appearing once. Germline values: CDR1 SGHDN, CDR2 FVKESK. The V segment lost 0 bases and the J segment 6 bases; nucleotides outside the gene matches: 12. CDR3 length equals 17 residues. The material sequenced was unstimulated CD8+ T cells sorted from spleen or lymph node cells, taken before transplant. This chain links TRBV14 with TRBJ2-7; 9 nucleotides agree with TRBD1. This TCR was sampled from a human donor who was the organ donor for an intestinal transplant. In DNA form, the CDR3 reads TGTGCCAGCAGCCAAGATAGCGGGCGGACAGGGGAATCCGAGCAGTACGTC. Encoded protein: CASSQDSGRTGESEQYV.